The 25 T cell receptor beta chains below all came from one sample that was sequenced in a study of T cell changes during pregnancy in multiple sclerosis. The repertoire was sequenced with immunoSEQ multiplex PCR; TCRdb's copy has only in-frame clones and lacks some. There are 65,000 to 95,000 clones in the sample; 75% to 90% occur only once, and under 2.5% lies in the top ten. This specimen consisted of peripheral blood, obtained before pregnancy. The receptors stem from a female donor with multiple sclerosis, enrolled in a pregnancy study.

The V and J genes are TRBV5-4 and TRBJ1-2, with D maybe TRBD1 (5 bases). V dropped 0 bases and J dropped 2 bases, with 11 bases sitting between them. Germline V gene data show CDR1 as SGHNT and CDR2 as YYREEE (reference sequence). This CDR3 is 15 amino acids long. CDR3 residues: CASSLVGGRNYGYTF. The CDR3 region has the DNA TGTGCCAGCAGCTTGGTGGGGGGAAGGAACTATGGCTACACCTTC.

This clone was counted once. The J gene is TRBJ2-5, the V gene TRBV7-2; TRBD1 matches at 9 bases. The CDR3 contains 13 residues. CDR1 SGHTA and CDR2 FQGNSA come from the germline V gene. The J segment lost 3 bases and the V segment lost 8 bases, leaving 4 bases of the junction unmatched. In DNA, the CDR3 is TGTGCCAGCCGAGGGACAGGGAAAGAGACCCAGTACTTC. Its translation: CASRGTGKETQYF.

V usage is TRBV5-4 and J usage is TRBJ1-6; tentatively, D is TRBD1 (6 bases). V was shortened by 0 bases and J by 13 bases, with 11 bases between the two germline ends. The CDR3 totals 13 residues. Germline CDR1 SGHNT, CDR2 YYREEE (reference sequence). CDR3 sequence: CASSLARGPPLHF. The DNA for the CDR3 is TGTGCCAGCAGCTTGGCCAGGGGTCCCCCCCTCCACTTT.

The chain joins TRBV5-4 to TRBJ2-5; D gene unclear. Trimming pared 2 bases from V and 3 bases from J, leaving 11 bases between. CDR1 and CDR2 (germline): SGHNT, YYREEE (reference sequence). This CDR3 is built from 14 residues. As DNA, the CDR3 is TGTGCCAGCAGCTTATGGCAAATCAAAGAGACCCAGTACTTC. It translates to CASSLWQIKETQYF.

The genes are TRBV25-1 and TRBJ2-5, with D perhaps matching TRBD1 (6 bases). The CDR3 has 13 amino acids. Deletions cut 5 bases from V and 5 bases from J, with 12 bases between. Germline assignment: CDR1 MGHDK and CDR2 SYGVNS. The CDR3 DNA sequence: TGTGCCAGCAGTTCCCAGGGGACCGAGACCCAGTACTTC. It translates to CASSSQGTETQYF.

The J gene is TRBJ2-2, the V gene TRBV11-2; 9 bases agree with TRBD1. The CDR3 consists of 16 residues. CDR1 and CDR2 (germline): SGHAT, FQNNGV. V lost 1 base, J lost 9 bases, and 9 bases stayed unmatched. Here the CDR3 reads CASSLGLGTGLRELFF. The CDR3 nucleotides are TGTGCCAGCAGCTTAGGTTTAGGGACAGGGTTAAGGGAGCTGTTTTTT.

This chain uses TRBV5-1 with TRBJ1-2; D perhaps matches TRBD1 (6 bases). Germline V gene lookup returns CDR1 SGHRS and CDR2 YFSETQ. The CDR3 sequence is 12 residues long. V lost 1 base, J lost 6 bases, and 7 bases lay in between. CDR3 sequence reads: CASSLSGDGYTF. The CDR3, as DNA: TGCGCCAGCAGCTTGTCAGGGGATGGCTACACCTTC.

The chain combines TRBV30 with TRBJ2-5; tentative D call: TRBD2 (6 bases). V was shortened by 0 bases and J by 7 bases, with 12 bases between the two germline ends. Germline-derived CDR1 and CDR2 are GTSNPN and SVGIG (reference sequence). CDR3 size: 13 residues. The CDR3 coding sequence is TGTGCCTGGAGTGTACGGAGGGTAGGGACCCAGTACTTC. Protein: CAWSVRRVGTQYF.

V usage is TRBV5-1 and J usage is TRBJ2-3; 7 bases agree with TRBD2. From germline, CDR1 is SGHRS and CDR2 YFSETQ. The CDR3 sequence is 14 residues long. V lost 4 bases to trimming and J lost 1 base; unmatched junction nucleotides: 3. CDR3 region: CASSPGLGTDTQYF. DNA of the CDR3: TGCGCCAGCAGCCCTGGACTAGGCACAGATACGCAGTATTTT. The variable domain in full, completed from reference TRBV5-1 and TRBJ2-3, reads KAGVTQTPRYLIKTRGQQVTLSCSPISGHRSVSWYQQTPGQGLQFLFEYFSETQRNKGNFPGRFSGRQFSNSRSEMNVSTLELGDSALYLCASSPGLGTDTQYFGPGTRLTVL.

The chain recombines TRBV28 with TRBJ2-1; TRBD2 matches 7 bases. V lost 4 bases and J lost 4; bases outside the gene matches: 7. CDR3 length: 15 amino acids. Germline-derived CDR1 and CDR2 are MDHEN and SYDVKM. CDR3 protein: CASSSTSSLYNEQFF. CDR3 bases: TGTGCCAGCAGTTCGACTAGCTCCCTATACAATGAGCAGTTCTTC.

The V and J genes are TRBV19 and TRBJ2-5; 10 nucleotides agree with TRBD2. The CDR3 has 14 amino acids. V was clipped by 6 bases and J by 3 bases; unmatched bases: 4. Per germline, CDR1 LNHDA and CDR2 SQIVND (reference sequence). In nucleotides, the CDR3 is TGTGCCAGTAGACCTACTAGCGGGGAAGAGACCCAGTACTTC. Its translation: CASRPTSGEETQYF. Together with reference TRBV19 and TRBJ2-5, the CDR3 gives the full variable domain: DGGITQSPKYLFRKEGQNVTLSCEQNLNHDAMYWYRQDPGQGLRLIYYSQIVNDFQKGDIAEGYSVSREKKESFPLTVTSAQKNPTAFYLCASRPTSGEETQYFGPGTRLLVL.

The chain couples TRBV5-1 to TRBJ2-3, with TRBD2 identical over 8 bases. CDR3 size: 17 residues. Trimming removed 3 bases from V and 0 bases from J; junction bases left unmatched: 9. Germline V CDR1 and CDR2: SGHRS, YFSETQ. This CDR3 is CASSSGPTSGSTDTQYF. CDR3 coding DNA: TGCGCCAGCAGCTCGGGGCCTACTAGCGGTAGCACAGATACGCAGTATTTT.

The J gene is TRBJ2-1, the V gene TRBV19; D is perhaps TRBD1 (6 bases). The CDR3 is made up of 17 amino acids. V was cut by 2 bases and J by 5 bases, with 19 bases left in between. Germline V gene lookup returns CDR1 LNHDA and CDR2 SQIVND (reference sequence). CDR3 sequence (DNA): TGTGCCAGTAGTATAAGGGGAGAGGGGGAATTAGACAATGAGCAGTTCTTC. This translates into CASSIRGEGELDNEQFF.

This rearrangement joins TRBV30 to TRBJ1-2, with D uncertain. The CDR3 is made up of 13 amino acids. Germline V gene data show CDR1 as GTSNPN and CDR2 as SVGIG (reference sequence). The germline V and J ends were trimmed by 2 bases and 5 bases, with 12 bases remaining between them. The CDR3 loop is CAWSKPRSYGYTF. The CDR3, as DNA: TGTGCCTGGAGTAAGCCTAGATCGTATGGCTACACCTTC. The variable domain in full, completed from reference TRBV30 and TRBJ1-2, reads SQTIHQWPATLVQPVGSPLSLECTVEGTSNPNLYWYRQAAGRGLQLLFYSVGIGQISSEVPQNLSASRPQDRQFILSSKKLLLSDSGFYLCAWSKPRSYGYTFGSGTRLTVV.

This clone was found a few times. The chain couples TRBV10-3 to TRBJ1-5; 7 bases are shared with TRBD1. V dropped 11 bases and J dropped 1; count of bases not matched to a gene: 5. This CDR3 spans 13 amino acids. Germline CDR1 and CDR2: ENHRY and SYGVKD. In nucleotides, the CDR3 is TGTGCCGTTGGGACAGACAGCAATCAGCCCCAGCATTTT. It translates to CAVGTDSNQPQHF.

The chain is built from TRBV6-5 and TRBJ1-6; D might be TRBD1 (5 bases). The CDR3 is 15 residues long. Between the trimmed V and J ends, which lost 6 bases and 8 bases, there was a span of 17 bases. Germline loops: CDR1 MNHEY, CDR2 SVGAGI. The CDR3 loop is CASSPAGDGHSPLHF. The CDR3 DNA reads as TGTGCCAGCAGCCCCGCGGGGGATGGGCATTCACCCCTCCACTTT.

V and J are TRBV28 and TRBJ1-5; 8 bases map to TRBD1. V lost 3 bases to trimming and J lost 2 bases; unmatched junction nucleotides: 3. This CDR3 is built from 15 residues. Germline CDR1 and CDR2: MDHEN and SYDVKM. The CDR3 reads CASSFRGRRNQPQHF. The CDR3 bases are TGTGCCAGCAGTTTCAGGGGGCGCCGCAATCAGCCCCAGCATTTT.

The chain joins TRBV4-3 to TRBJ2-3, with D perhaps matching TRBD2 (6 bases). CDR1 and CDR2 (germline): LGHNA, YSLEER. Trimming stripped 3 bases from V and 1 base from J, with 8 bases between. The CDR3 is 14 amino acids. CDR3 DNA sequence: TGCGCCAGCAGCCAGTGGGGGGGCACAGATACGCAGTATTTT. The encoded protein is CASSQWGGTDTQYF.

V and J are TRBV10-3 and TRBJ2-1, with a possible D match to TRBD2 (6 bases). V gave up 0 bases and J gave up 8 bases, with 8 bases separating them. Germline V CDR1 and CDR2: ENHRY, SYGVKD. There are 13 residues in the CDR3. Here the CDR3 DNA reads TGTGCCATCAGTGAGTCGCGGGAAGATGAGCAGTTCTTC. Translating gives CAISESREDEQFF.

The V and J genes are TRBV19 and TRBJ1-1, with unresolved D. This CDR3 has 12 amino acids. The V gene's germline CDR1 is LNHDA and CDR2 SQIVND (reference sequence). Trimming removed 5 bases from V and 8 bases from J, with 12 bases in between. The CDR3 sequence is CASSWPGREAFF. CDR3 sequence (DNA): TGTGCCAGTAGTTGGCCTGGGAGAGAAGCTTTCTTT.

The CDR3 spells CATTLSGNTGELFF. In DNA, the CDR3 is TGTGCCACCACCCTCTCGGGAAACACCGGGGAGCTGTTTTTT. The chain is built from TRBV6-5 and TRBJ2-2; tentative D call: TRBD2 (5 bases). This CDR3 is built from 14 residues. V was cut by 10 bases and J by 2 bases, with 14 bases left in between. Germline V gives CDR1 MNHEY, CDR2 SVGAGI.

The chain recombines TRBV10-3 with TRBJ1-2; D unresolved. V gave up 6 bases and J gave up 5 bases, with 13 bases separating them. This CDR3 is built from 13 residues. The germline V gene has CDR1 ENHRY and CDR2 SYGVKD. The CDR3 region is CAISEGQTYGYTF. The CDR3 DNA follows: TGTGCCATCAGCGAGGGTCAGACATATGGCTACACCTTC.

The gene calls are TRBV2 and TRBJ2-1; D might be TRBD2 (6 bases). This CDR3 has 15 amino acids. The ends were cut back, 6 bases at V and 0 bases at J, with 12 bases in the middle. Looked up from germline, CDR1 is SNHLY and CDR2 is FYNNEI. CDR3 loop: CASREGRASYNEQFF. In DNA form, the CDR3 reads TGTGCCAGCAGGGAGGGCAGGGCCTCCTACAATGAGCAGTTCTTC.

The chain couples TRBV30 to TRBJ2-5, with TRBD2 as a possible D gene (5 bases). The CDR3 spans 12 residues. V was clipped by 2 bases and J by 7 bases, with 11 bases between them. The V gene's germline CDR1 is GTSNPN and CDR2 SVGIG (reference sequence). DNA for the CDR3: TGTGCCTGGAGTATTTACGCGGGGACCCAGTACTTC. This codes for CAWSIYAGTQYF.

The rearrangement links TRBV27 to TRBJ1-2; 9 bases fit TRBD1. The CDR3 runs to 15 residues. V trimming: 2 bases; J trimming: 4 bases; junction bases outside the gene matches: 5. Germline V gene lookup returns CDR1 MNHEY and CDR2 SMNVEV (reference sequence). Written as DNA, the CDR3 is TGTGCCAGCAGTTTAGGGGACAGGGACGGCTATGGCTACACCTTC. As protein: CASSLGDRDGYGYTF.